This T cell receptor beta chain appears in the sequencing data of a study of CD8 T cells in Susac syndrome (dated by TCRdb to about 2019). In terms of the full investigation: Among the Susac syndrome patients who were sequenced, clinically active disease was present in six and clinical remission was observed in roughly 8. Repertoire sequencing was used to test whether CD8+ T cell activation and differentiation in Susac syndrome was antigen driven. CD8+ T cell repertoire clonality was compared between about a dozen healthy donors, about 14 Susac syndrome patients and 15 multiple sclerosis patients. Susac syndrome patients were therapy-naive, on corticosteroids (some also receiving IVIg), or on IVIg alone at blood withdrawal. What the authors observed across the whole study: CD8+ repertoires in Susac syndrome showed clonal expansion, which was highest in CD8+ TEMRA cells and was greater in clinically active patients than in remitting patients. The study acknowledged that relatively few individuals were included in the TCR sequencing and HLA analysis. Roughly 17 and five Susac-specific public clones were found in the total CD8+ and CD8+ TEMRA repertoires, respectively.

Peripheral blood CD8+ and CD4+ T cells from healthy donors, Susac syndrome patients and multiple sclerosis patients were profiled using high-throughput TCR beta sequencing. The Susac syndrome patients fulfilled recently defined diagnostic criteria for either definite or probable disease. Bulk CD8+ and CD4+ T cells were purified magnetically by negative isolation, whereas CD8+ TEMRA cells were enriched by FACS. Blood was drawn into EDTA tubes, processed within 24 hours, and PBMCs were isolated by density gradient centrifugation. PBMCs destined for TCR sequencing were cryopreserved in liquid nitrogen and later thawed in a 37 °C water bath. A purity of at least 90% was achieved for sorted or isolated CD4+, CD8+ and CD8+ TEMRA cells. The germline V gene provides CDR1 MGHRA and CDR2 YSYEKL. The CDR3, from cysteine to phenylalanine, totals 15 residues. Only the CDR3 DNA stays, 45 bases, in frame from base 1. Trimming costs V 4 bases and J 0 bases, and their ends lie 9 bases apart.

RNA was extracted using the RNeasy kit, and roughly 0.5 to 1 ug of the RNA was reverse transcribed with random hexamers. TCR beta CDR3 regions were amplified with the immunoSEQ multiplex PCR assay covering 54 Vbeta and 13 Jbeta segments. PCR amplification bias was corrected by using a synthetic template baseline for primer optimization and computational correction. The original pipeline was this. Reads were annotated to V, D and J genes according to IMGT and were analyzed with immunoSEQ Analyzer, with only productive sequences retained. To calculate clonality, Shannon entropy was normalized by log2 of the number of productive unique sequences and then subtracted from one. Public and private clones were assessed among the 100 most prevalent clones of each patient and control. Clones were defined as Susac-specific when absent from the healthy and MS cohorts, from roughly 1,100 published viral clones and from other ImmuneACCESS disease sequences. Through fastp at Q25 and MiXCR, TCRdb rebuilt clones from the public reads, retaining in-frame beta chains. One record per CDR3 amino acid sequence lists the most common genes and DNA. The V and J calls and clone size come from TCRdb's table, not from the authors' own analysis. The sample profile shows more than 95,000 distinct CDR3 sequences; just under 95% of them were found once. Less than 0.25% of the sample comes from the top ten.

With regard to this clonotype: What this receptor recognizes is not known. The input lacks base qualities; no much larger clone sits a single base away.

The source material was CD8+ T cells from PBMCs. The chain joins TRBV4-1 to TRBJ2-2, with a tentative D gene TRBD2 over 6 matching bases. The receptor's source is a human donor with Susac syndrome. The DNA sequence reads TGCGCCAGCAGCCGGGGACTGTCGAACACCGGGGAGCTGTTTTTT. Its translation reads: CASSRGLSNTGELFF.